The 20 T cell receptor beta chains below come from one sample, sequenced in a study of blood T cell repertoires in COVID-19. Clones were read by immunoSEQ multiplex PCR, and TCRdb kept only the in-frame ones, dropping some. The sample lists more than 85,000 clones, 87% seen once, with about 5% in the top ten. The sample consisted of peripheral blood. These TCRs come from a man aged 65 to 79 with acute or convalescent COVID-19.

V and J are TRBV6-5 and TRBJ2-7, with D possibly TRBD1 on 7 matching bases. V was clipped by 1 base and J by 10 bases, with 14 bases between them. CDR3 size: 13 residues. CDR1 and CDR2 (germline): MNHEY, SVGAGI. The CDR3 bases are TGTGCCAGCAGTTACTACCAGGGGGGCGGACAGTACTTC. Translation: CASSYYQGGGQYF.

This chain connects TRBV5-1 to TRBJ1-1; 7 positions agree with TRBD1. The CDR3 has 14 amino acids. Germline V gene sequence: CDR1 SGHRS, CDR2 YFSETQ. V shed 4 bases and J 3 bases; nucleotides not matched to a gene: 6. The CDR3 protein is CASSPNTGDTEAFF. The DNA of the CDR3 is TGCGCCAGCAGCCCAAACACAGGGGACACTGAAGCTTTCTTT.

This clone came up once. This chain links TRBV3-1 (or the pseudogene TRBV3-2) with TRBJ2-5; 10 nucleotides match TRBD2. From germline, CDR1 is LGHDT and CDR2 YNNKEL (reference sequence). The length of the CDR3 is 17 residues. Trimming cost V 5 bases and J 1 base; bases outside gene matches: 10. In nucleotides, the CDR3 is TGTGCCAGCAGCTACCTCACTAGCGGGGCCTTCCAAGAGACCCAGTACTTC. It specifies CASSYLTSGAFQETQYF.

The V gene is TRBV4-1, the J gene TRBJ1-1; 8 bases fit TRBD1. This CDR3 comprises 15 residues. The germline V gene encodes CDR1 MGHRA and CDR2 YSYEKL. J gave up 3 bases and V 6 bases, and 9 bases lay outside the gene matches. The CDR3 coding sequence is TGCGCCAGCAGTGAAAGGCAGGGGGCAGACACTGAAGCTTTCTTT. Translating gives CASSERQGADTEAFF.

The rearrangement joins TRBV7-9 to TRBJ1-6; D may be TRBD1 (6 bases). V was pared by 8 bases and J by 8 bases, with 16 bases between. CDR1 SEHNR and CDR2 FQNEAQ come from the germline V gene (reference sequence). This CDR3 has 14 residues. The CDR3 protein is CASRGAVMDSPLHF. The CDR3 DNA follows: TGTGCCAGCCGGGGGGCGGTAATGGATTCACCCCTCCACTTT.

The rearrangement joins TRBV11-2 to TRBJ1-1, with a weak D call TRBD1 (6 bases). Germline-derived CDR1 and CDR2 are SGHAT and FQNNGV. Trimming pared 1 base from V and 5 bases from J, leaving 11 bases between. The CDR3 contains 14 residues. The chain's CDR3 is CASSLVGGQTEAFF. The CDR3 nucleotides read TGTGCCAGCAGCTTAGTGGGGGGGCAAACTGAAGCTTTCTTT.

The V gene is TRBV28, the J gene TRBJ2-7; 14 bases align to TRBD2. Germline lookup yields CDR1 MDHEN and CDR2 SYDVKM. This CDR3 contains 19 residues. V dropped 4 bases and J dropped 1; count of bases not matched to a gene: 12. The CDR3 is CASSSVGTSGSRGSYEQYF. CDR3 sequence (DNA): TGTGCCAGCAGTTCTGTGGGGACTAGCGGGAGCCGAGGATCCTACGAGCAGTACTTC. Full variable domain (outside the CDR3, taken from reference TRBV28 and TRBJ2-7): DVKVTQSSRYLVKRTGEKVFLECVQDMDHENMFWYRQDPGLGLRLIYFSYDVKMKEKGDIPEGYSVSREKKERFSLILESASTNQTSMYLCASSSVGTSGSRGSYEQYFGPGTRLTVT.

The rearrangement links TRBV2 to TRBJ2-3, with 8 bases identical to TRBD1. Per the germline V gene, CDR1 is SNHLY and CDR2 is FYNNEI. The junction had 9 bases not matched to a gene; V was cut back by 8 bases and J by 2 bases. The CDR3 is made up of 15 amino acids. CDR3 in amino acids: CASAQRTGHTDTQYF. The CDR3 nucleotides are TGTGCCAGCGCGCAGAGGACAGGGCACACAGATACGCAGTATTTT.

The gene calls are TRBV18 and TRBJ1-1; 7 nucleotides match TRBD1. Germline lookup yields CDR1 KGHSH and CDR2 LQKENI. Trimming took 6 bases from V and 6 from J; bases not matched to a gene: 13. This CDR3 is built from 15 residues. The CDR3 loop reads CASSPGQIHFAEAFF. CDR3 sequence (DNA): TGTGCCAGCTCCCCGGGACAGATCCATTTCGCTGAAGCTTTCTTT.

The CDR3 nucleotides read TGCGCCAGCCGCTCGACACAGGGGGCGTCGAATGAGCAGTTCTTC. Encoded protein: CASRSTQGASNEQFF. V is TRBV4-1 and J is TRBJ2-1, with TRBD1 identical over 9 bases. Looked up from germline, CDR1 is MGHRA and CDR2 is YSYEKL. This CDR3 has 15 amino acids. Unmatched junction bases numbered 12, after V lost 8 bases and J lost 7 bases.

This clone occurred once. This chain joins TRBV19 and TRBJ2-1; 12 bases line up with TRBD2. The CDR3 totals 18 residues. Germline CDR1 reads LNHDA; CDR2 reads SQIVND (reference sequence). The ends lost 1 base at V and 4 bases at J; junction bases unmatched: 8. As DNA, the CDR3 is TGTGCCAGTAGTATAGTGGCTAGCGGGGGGGCCTCTTACAATGAGCAGTTCTTC. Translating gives CASSIVASGGASYNEQFF.

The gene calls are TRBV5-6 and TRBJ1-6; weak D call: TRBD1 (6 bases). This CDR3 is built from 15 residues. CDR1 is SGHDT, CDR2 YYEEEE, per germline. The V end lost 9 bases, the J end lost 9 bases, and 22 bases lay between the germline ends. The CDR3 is CATLRWGQRVSPLHF. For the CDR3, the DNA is TGTGCCACCCTGCGCTGGGGACAACGAGTTTCACCCCTCCACTTT.

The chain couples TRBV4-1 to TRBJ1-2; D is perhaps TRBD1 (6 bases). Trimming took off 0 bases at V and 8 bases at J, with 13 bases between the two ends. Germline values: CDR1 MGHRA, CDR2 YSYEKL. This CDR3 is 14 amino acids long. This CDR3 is CASSQEARGEGYTF. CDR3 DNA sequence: TGCGCCAGCAGCCAAGAGGCCAGGGGTGAAGGCTACACCTTC.

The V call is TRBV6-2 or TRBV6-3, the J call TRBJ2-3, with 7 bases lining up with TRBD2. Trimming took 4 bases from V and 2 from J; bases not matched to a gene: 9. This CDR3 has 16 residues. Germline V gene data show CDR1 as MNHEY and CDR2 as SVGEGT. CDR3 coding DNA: TGTGCCAGCAGTTTGCTGGCGGGGGAATTCACAGATACGCAGTATTTT. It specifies CASSLLAGEFTDTQYF.

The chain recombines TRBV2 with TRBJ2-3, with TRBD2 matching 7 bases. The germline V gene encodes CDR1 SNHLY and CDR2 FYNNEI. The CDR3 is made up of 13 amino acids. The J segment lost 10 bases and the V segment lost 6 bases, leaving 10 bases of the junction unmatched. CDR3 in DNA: TGTGCCAGCAGACCCGGACTAGTCGAAGCGCAGTATTTT. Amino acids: CASRPGLVEAQYF.

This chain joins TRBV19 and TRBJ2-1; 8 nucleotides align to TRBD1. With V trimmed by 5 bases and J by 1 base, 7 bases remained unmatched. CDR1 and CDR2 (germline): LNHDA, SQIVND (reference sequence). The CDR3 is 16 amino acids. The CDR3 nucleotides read TGTGCCAGTAGTTTCCTACAGGGGGGATCCTACAATGAGCAGTTCTTC. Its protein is CASSFLQGGSYNEQFF.

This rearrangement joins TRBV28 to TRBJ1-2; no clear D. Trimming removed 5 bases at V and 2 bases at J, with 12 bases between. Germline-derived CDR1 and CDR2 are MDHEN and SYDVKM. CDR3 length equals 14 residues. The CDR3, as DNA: TGTGCCAGCAGTACCGGTAGCAACAACTATGGCTACACCTTC. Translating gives CASSTGSNNYGYTF.

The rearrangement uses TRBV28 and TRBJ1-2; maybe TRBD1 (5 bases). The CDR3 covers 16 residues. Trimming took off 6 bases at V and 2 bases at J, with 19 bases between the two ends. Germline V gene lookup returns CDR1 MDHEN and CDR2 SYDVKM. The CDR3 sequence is CASRQKWAGNNYGYTF. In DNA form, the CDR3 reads TGTGCCAGCAGACAAAAGTGGGCAGGGAACAACTATGGCTACACCTTC.

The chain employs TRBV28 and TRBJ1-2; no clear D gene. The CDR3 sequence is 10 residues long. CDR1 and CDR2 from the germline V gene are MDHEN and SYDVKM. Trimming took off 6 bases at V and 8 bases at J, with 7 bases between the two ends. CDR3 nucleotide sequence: TGTGCCAGCAGCGGGTGGGGCTACACCTTC. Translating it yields CASSGWGYTF.

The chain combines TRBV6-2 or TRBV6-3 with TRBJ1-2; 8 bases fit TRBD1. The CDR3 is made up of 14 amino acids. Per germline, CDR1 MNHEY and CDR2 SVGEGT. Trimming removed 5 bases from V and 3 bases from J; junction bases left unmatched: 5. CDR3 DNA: TGTGCCAGCAGTAACAGGGGGAGTCACTATGGCTACACCTTC. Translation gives CASSNRGSHYGYTF.